These T cell receptor beta chains were read from a single sample in a study of blood T cell repertoires in COVID-19. The data were produced by immunoSEQ multiplex PCR, yet TCRdb's version contains in-frame clones alone and is incomplete. The sample records a few hundred thousand clones, more than 75% being singletons. The sample comprised PBMCs or T cells enriched from blood (not recorded which). The receptors shown here come from a man under 40 who had recovered from COVID-19. Both conserved end residues are trimmed from each CDR3.

v_call,j_call,cdr3_aa
TRBV27,TRBJ2-7,ASTLSGTGAYEQY
TRBV10-1,TRBJ2-7,ASSEPSGRIVYEQY
TRBV19,TRBJ1-6,ASSISRGGTADSPLH
TRBV10-2,TRBJ2-1,ASSVISLGLANNEQF
TRBV7-2,TRBJ2-1,ASSLGPRLVNEQF
TRBV21-1,TRBJ2-3,ASSNGGDRGCTDTQY
TRBV2,TRBJ1-2,ASSEDRLSLNYGYT
TRBV6-2/TRBV6-3,TRBJ2-7,ASSVTFSGGSMEQY
TRBV4-1,TRBJ2-5,ASSVQETQY
TRBV11-3,TRBJ2-7,ASSSRVYEQY
TRBV2,TRBJ2-5,ASKVEETQY
TRBV11-2,TRBJ1-5,ASSLGRDQPQH
TRBV7-8,TRBJ1-5,ASSLNPWGGGNSNQPQH
TRBV11-2,TRBJ1-2,ASSSPSRPNYGYT
TRBV7-2,TRBJ1-2,ASSLWGGAMDGYT
TRBV5-6,TRBJ1-5,ASRSDREENQPQH
TRBV28,TRBJ1-2,ASSLIQNYGYT
TRBV11-2,TRBJ2-7,ASSLTHDRGYEQY
TRBV10-2,TRBJ1-1,ASSDGGHTEAF
TRBV7-6,TRBJ1-5,ASSLQEGNQPQH
TRBV5-1,TRBJ1-5,ATSIEEQVSNQPQH
TRBV21-1,TRBJ1-5,ASSPINGGDNQPQH
TRBV28,TRBJ2-5,ASSIQWTVQETQY
TRBV2,TRBJ2-3,ASTPAGYDADTQY
TRBV12-3/TRBV12-4,TRBJ1-2,ASSWTVNYGYT
TRBV6-5,TRBJ1-1,ASSLGILNTEAF
TRBV23-1,TRBJ1-1,ASRQTAIMNTEAF
TRBV5-1,TRBJ1-4,ASSLAGHNEKLF
TRBV11-2,TRBJ1-1,ASSPPGQGVTEAF
TRBV5-1,TRBJ1-4,ASSLTGNNEKLF
TRBV5-1,TRBJ2-2,ASSLGLIAGDTGELF
TRBV5-6,TRBJ1-6,ASSPAGVPGLTPLH
TRBV21-1,TRBJ1-2,ASSNRQGLYGYT
TRBV15,TRBJ1-5,ATSIARQPQH
TRBV11-1,TRBJ1-1,ASGRNRGNTEAF
TRBV2,TRBJ1-5,ASSGQWSNQPQH
TRBV2,TRBJ2-3,ASSDRGYPDTQY
TRBV14,TRBJ1-1,ASSQVGGNTEAF
TRBV10-3,TRBJ1-5,AISGGGQTNQPQH
TRBV4-1,TRBJ1-2,ASSQEAGGGYGYT
TRBV10-2,TRBJ2-1,ASSESGLLYNEQF
TRBV28,TRBJ1-5,ASSSTVNQPQH
TRBV5-1,TRBJ2-3,ASSPDPSLAGGSSTDTQY
TRBV6-5,TRBJ2-7,ASSRQGGEQY
TRBV7-9,TRBJ1-2,ASSLGGYGYT
TRBV19,TRBJ1-5,ASNRGEGQPQH
TRBV7-9,TRBJ1-1,ASSLGPGQAEGYTEAF
TRBV19,TRBJ2-2,ASSTLTGGTGELF
TRBV5-1,TRBJ2-7,ASSSASAGFVYEQY
TRBV29-1,TRBJ2-7,SGLDRDRGRPQY
TRBV5-1,TRBJ1-2,ASSSSGGTNYGYT
TRBV7-9,TRBJ2-5,ASSLVQGAETQY
TRBV7-9,TRBJ1-4,ASSSRGWEKLF
TRBV11-2,TRBJ1-2,ASSPRYEAGNYGYT
TRBV18,TRBJ1-6,ATSGTGGSPLH
TRBV6-5,TRBJ2-7,ATYGESSYEQY
TRBV6-5,TRBJ1-2,ASSPTRTGSYGYT
TRBV5-5,TRBJ2-5,ASSLFTGEETQY
TRBV28,TRBJ1-2,ASSPDRVHGYT
TRBV6-5,TRBJ2-2,ASSQTNTGELF